Presented here are 9 T cell receptor beta chains from one specimen sequenced in a study of CD8 T cells in ankylosing spondylitis. TCRdb re-analysed the 5' RACE reads in MiXCR, keeping a single row per CDR3 protein. The profile covers about 800,000 distinct CDR3 sequences, with over 9.5% appearing a single time and around 0.51% taken by the ten largest. These receptors have no identified antigens. General study results and limits: Made up of fewer than ten highly homologous variants, a TCR beta motif appeared characteristic of ankylosing spondylitis blood.

The sample was blood, either unsorted or a sorted T cell fraction (not recorded which). The source is a male donor with ankylosing spondylitis.

This clonotype was observed a handful of times. V usage is TRBV20-1 and J usage is TRBJ2-4; D possibly uses TRBD1 or TRBD2 (5 bases each). Between the trimmed V and J ends, which lost 3 bases and 7 bases, there was a span of 13 bases. This CDR3 has 13 residues. The germline V gene has CDR1 DFQATT and CDR2 SNEGSKA (reference sequence). The CDR3, as DNA: TGCAGTGCTAGTGGGACCTTCCGCAACATTCAGTACTTC. Encoded protein: CSASGTFRNIQYF.

The rearrangement links TRBV7-9 to TRBJ2-7; tentatively, D is TRBD1 (6 bases). CDR1 SEHNR and CDR2 FQNEAQ come from the germline V gene (reference sequence). The CDR3 extends over 14 amino acids. V was pared by 5 bases and J by 3 bases, with 14 bases between. The CDR3 coding sequence is TGTGCCAGCAGCCCACACCGGGACAACTACGAGCAGTACTTC. Translated: CASSPHRDNYEQYF.

This clonotype has just a few counts. The CDR3 DNA is TGTGCCATCAGTGAGTCCCCTAGCGGGGACAGCTCCTACAATGAGCAGTTCTTC. Translating gives CAISESPSGDSSYNEQFF. The J gene is TRBJ2-1, the V gene TRBV10-3, with 9 bases lining up with TRBD2. V trimming: 0 bases; J trimming: 0 bases; junction bases outside the gene matches: 6. The CDR3 contains 18 residues. Germline V lookup: CDR1 ENHRY, CDR2 SYGVKD.

This clonotype has just a few counts. The rearrangement links TRBV12-3 or TRBV12-4 to TRBJ2-5; 9 bases align to TRBD2. V dropped 2 bases and J dropped 1; count of bases not matched to a gene: 20. CDR3 length: 21 residues. CDR3 loop: CASSLSPTSGGWAGVQETQYF. The CDR3 nucleotides are TGTGCCAGCAGTTTATCCCCGACTAGCGGAGGGTGGGCCGGGGTCCAAGAGACCCAGTACTTC.

This clonotype was detected a few times. The chain combines TRBV5-1 with TRBJ2-3; 11 bases match TRBD2. The CDR3 sequence is 17 residues long. V was pared by 0 bases and J by 7 bases, with 10 bases of the junction left unmatched. Per the germline V gene, CDR1 is SGHRS and CDR2 is YFSETQ. The CDR3 spells CASSLALAGGAANTQYF. CDR3 in DNA: TGCGCCAGCAGCTTGGCGTTAGCGGGGGGGGCCGCGAATACGCAGTATTTT. The complete variable domain, with remaining parts taken from reference TRBV5-1 and TRBJ2-3, reads KAGVTQTPRYLIKTRGQQVTLSCSPISGHRSVSWYQQTPGQGLQFLFEYFSETQRNKGNFPGRFSGRQFSNSRSEMNVSTLELGDSALYLCASSLALAGGAANTQYFGPGTRLTVL.

V is TRBV20-1 and J is TRBJ2-7; D gene unclear. From germline, CDR1 is DFQATT and CDR2 SNEGSKA (reference sequence). The CDR3 is 14 residues long. V lost 4 bases to trimming and J lost 5 bases, with 18 bases between them. As DNA, the CDR3 is TGCAGTGCTACCCGGCCTTCTCCCCTCGACGAGCAGTACTTC. Protein: CSATRPSPLDEQYF.

The V gene is TRBV15, the J gene TRBJ2-7; D gene unclear. The germline V gene encodes CDR1 LNHNV and CDR2 YYDKDF (reference sequence). V lost 3 bases and J lost 3, with 15 bases in between. The CDR3 extends over 15 amino acids. The CDR3 here is CATSRVTSGGYEQYF. The CDR3 nucleotides read TGTGCCACCAGCAGGGTCACCAGTGGTGGCTACGAGCAGTACTTC.

This clonotype was recorded at least ten times. The chain joins TRBV4-2 to TRBJ2-7; perhaps TRBD2 as D (5 bases). The CDR3 length is 12 residues. Per the germline V gene, CDR1 is LGHNA and CDR2 is YNFKEQ. Trimming pared 7 bases from V and 4 bases from J, leaving 11 bases between. DNA of the CDR3: TGTGCCAGCATCCGATGCGGGTACGAGCAGTACTTC. This translates into CASIRCGYEQYF.

This clonotype was seen a few times. The V call is TRBV20-1, the J call TRBJ1-3; 8 nucleotides agree with TRBD1. Per the germline V gene, CDR1 is DFQATT and CDR2 is SNEGSKA (reference sequence). This CDR3 contains 15 residues. The J segment lost 5 bases and the V segment lost 5 bases, leaving 11 bases of the junction unmatched. The CDR3 is CSASHPPRGRNTIYF. The CDR3 region has the DNA TGCAGTGCTTCCCACCCCCCCAGGGGGCGAAACACCATATATTTT.